This T cell receptor beta chain came from a study of blood T cell repertoires in COVID-19. Study overall: There were acute and convalescent COVID-19 samples, and they came from the United States, Italy and Spain. The cDNA or gDNA used as material had been derived from T cells, B-cell-depleted T cells, or PBMCs.

In the original processing: Reference gene primers were amplified, and this amplification served to estimate nucleated cell counts. Assay: immunoSEQ multiplex PCR; the TCRdb copy retains only in-frame clones and omits some. The DNA gave D and trimming, while V, J and clone size come from that table. The top ten clones hold 5% to 8.5% of a sample with some 350,000 clones, 90% of them seen once. The germline V gene has CDR1 MDHEN and CDR2 SYDVKM. The ends were cut back, 7 bases at V and 1 base at J, with 7 bases in the middle. The CDR3 loop spans 12 amino acids. The clonotype originates from a man aged 18 to 35 with active or convalescent COVID-19. The chain combines TRBV28 with TRBJ1-1; D gene unclear. Specimen: peripheral blood. This CDR3 is CASTPGNTEAFF. CDR3 coding DNA: TGTGCCAGCACACCCGGGAACACTGAAGCTTTCTTT. The variable domain in full, completed from reference TRBV28 and TRBJ1-1, reads DVKVTQSSRYLVKRTGEKVFLECVQDMDHENMFWYRQDPGLGLRLIYFSYDVKMKEKGDIPEGYSVSREKKERFSLILESASTNQTSMYLCASTPGNTEAFFGQGTRLTVV.